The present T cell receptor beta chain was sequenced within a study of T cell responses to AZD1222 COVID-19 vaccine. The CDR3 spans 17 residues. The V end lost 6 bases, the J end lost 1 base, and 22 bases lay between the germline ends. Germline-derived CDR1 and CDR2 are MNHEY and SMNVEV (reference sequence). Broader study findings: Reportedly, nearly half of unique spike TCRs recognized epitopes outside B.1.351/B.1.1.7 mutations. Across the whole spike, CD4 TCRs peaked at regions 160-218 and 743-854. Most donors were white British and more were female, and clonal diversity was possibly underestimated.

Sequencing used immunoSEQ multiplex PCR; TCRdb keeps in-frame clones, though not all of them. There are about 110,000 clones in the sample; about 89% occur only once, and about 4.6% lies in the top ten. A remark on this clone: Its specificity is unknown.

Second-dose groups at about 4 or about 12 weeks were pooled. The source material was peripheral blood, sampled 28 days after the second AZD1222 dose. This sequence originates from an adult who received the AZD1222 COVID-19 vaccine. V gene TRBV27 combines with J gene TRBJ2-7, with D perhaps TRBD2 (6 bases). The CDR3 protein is CASSQTGAGTVSYEQYF. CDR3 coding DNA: TGTGCCAGCAGCCAAACTGGCGCGGGGACCGTGTCCTACGAGCAGTACTTC.